The following is a TCR beta chain sequence with its context. The data were obtained in a study of blood T cell repertoires in COVID-19. Looking at the study overall: The study drew acute and convalescent COVID-19 samples from the United States, Italy and Spain.

Those enrolled in Seattle joined during active infection and were followed longitudinally afterward. V lost 2 bases and J lost 4, with 9 bases in between. Germline V gene lookup returns CDR1 SNHLY and CDR2 FYNNEI. This CDR3 spans 15 amino acids. As originally analysed: Cell counts per sample came from amplifying reference gene primers. The data were produced by immunoSEQ multiplex PCR, yet TCRdb's version contains in-frame clones alone and is incomplete. V, J and clone size are taken as reported in that table, and D and trimming were inferred from the DNA itself. This sample has about 170,000 clones, with approximately 85% found just once.

The specimen was peripheral blood. This clonotype was sampled from a woman aged 80 or over with COVID-19, enrolled during active disease. The genes are TRBV2 and TRBJ1-6; D not certain. The CDR3: CASSERRGYNSPLHF. For the CDR3, the DNA is TGTGCCAGCAGTGAAAGGCGGGGATATAATTCACCCCTCCACTTT.